This record covers a single T cell receptor (beta chain). Its cognate antigen is unknown. A read error may produce the germline difference seen at one junction end. The data were taken from a study of tumor-infiltrating lymphocytes in primary liver carcinoma. Study-wide context: The study obtained roughly 3.5 to 7.13 million productive TCRbeta reads per sample, similar across tissue types. Study-wide results and caveats: Blood's top-250-clone fraction was significantly lower than that of tumors (p = 0.039). Compared with tumor region pairs, tumor-adjacent and tumor-blood pairs overlapped less.

cDNA specific to TCR beta was made from around 450 ng of total RNA, with a constant-region primer employed for priming. Researchers made the TCR beta libraries by running three nested multiplex PCR rounds with slightly modified ARM-PCR. The two initial PCR rounds, roughly 9 cycles each, used TRBV1-TRBV30 forward and C-beta reverse primers. TCRdb reprocessed the multiplex PCR reads with MiXCR, giving one entry per CDR3 protein. The sample consists of around 210,000 distinct CDR3 sequences, about 61% of them appearing once. The germline CDR1 and CDR2 sequences are SGHNT and YENEEA. The CDR3 runs 16 residues. Germline DNA was extracted alongside blood RNA, which was obtained from unsorted whole blood. The study enrolled treatment-naive patients with chronic HBV infection.

This clonotype originated in a woman aged 60-70 years with primary liver carcinoma and hepatitis B virus infection. This rearrangement joins TRBV11-3 to TRBJ2-2; tentatively, D is TRBD1 or TRBD2 (5 bases each). Material for sequencing was peripheral blood. The CDR3 is CASKRRDRLKTGEPFF. DNA for the CDR3: TGTGCCAGCAAGAGGAGAGACAGACTAAAGACCGGGGAGCCGTTTTTT.